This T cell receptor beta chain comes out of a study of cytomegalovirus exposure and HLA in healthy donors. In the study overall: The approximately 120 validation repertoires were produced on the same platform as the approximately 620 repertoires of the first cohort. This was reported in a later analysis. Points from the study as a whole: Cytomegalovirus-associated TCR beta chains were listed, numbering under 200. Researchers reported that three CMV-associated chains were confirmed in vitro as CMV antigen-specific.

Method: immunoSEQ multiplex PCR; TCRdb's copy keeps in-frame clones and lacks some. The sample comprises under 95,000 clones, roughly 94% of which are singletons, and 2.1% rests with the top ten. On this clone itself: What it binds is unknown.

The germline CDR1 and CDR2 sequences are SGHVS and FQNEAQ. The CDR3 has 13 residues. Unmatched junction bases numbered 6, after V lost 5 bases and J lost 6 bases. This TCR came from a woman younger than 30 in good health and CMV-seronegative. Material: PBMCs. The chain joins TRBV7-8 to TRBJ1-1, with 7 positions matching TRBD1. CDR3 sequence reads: CASSQGTEAEAFF. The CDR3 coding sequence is TGTGCCAGCAGCCAGGGGACAGAAGCTGAAGCTTTCTTT. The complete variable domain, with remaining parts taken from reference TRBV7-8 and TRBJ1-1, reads GAGVSQSPRYKVAKRGQDVALRCDPISGHVSLFWYQQALGQGPEFLTYFQNEAQLDKSGLPSDRFFAERPEGSVSTLKIQRTQQEDSAVYLCASSQGTEAEAFFGQGTRLTVV.